The TCR beta chain under discussion was sequenced for a study of patients and donors after allogeneic stem cell transplantation. This clonotype was seen ten or more times. TCRdb itself ran the RT-PCR reads through MiXCR, one entry per CDR3 protein. The table shows over 9,500 distinct CDR3 sequences, with 5.9% occurring only once. The ends were cut back, 0 bases at V and 6 bases at J, with 5 bases in the middle. The CDR3 is 13 residues long. Germline-derived CDR1 and CDR2 are LNHNV and YYDKDF (reference sequence). V gene TRBV15 combines with J gene TRBJ2-2; no firm D call. This clonotype was obtained from a human donor who was either an allogeneic HSCT recipient or a stem cell or donor lymphocyte infusion donor (not recorded which). It is not recorded whose cells these are; they may come from a transplant donor. Sequencing input: blood, either unsorted or a sorted T cell fraction (not recorded which). Here the CDR3 reads CATSREAAGELFF. DNA for the CDR3: TGTGCCACCAGCAGAGAGGCGGCCGGGGAGCTGTTTTTT.